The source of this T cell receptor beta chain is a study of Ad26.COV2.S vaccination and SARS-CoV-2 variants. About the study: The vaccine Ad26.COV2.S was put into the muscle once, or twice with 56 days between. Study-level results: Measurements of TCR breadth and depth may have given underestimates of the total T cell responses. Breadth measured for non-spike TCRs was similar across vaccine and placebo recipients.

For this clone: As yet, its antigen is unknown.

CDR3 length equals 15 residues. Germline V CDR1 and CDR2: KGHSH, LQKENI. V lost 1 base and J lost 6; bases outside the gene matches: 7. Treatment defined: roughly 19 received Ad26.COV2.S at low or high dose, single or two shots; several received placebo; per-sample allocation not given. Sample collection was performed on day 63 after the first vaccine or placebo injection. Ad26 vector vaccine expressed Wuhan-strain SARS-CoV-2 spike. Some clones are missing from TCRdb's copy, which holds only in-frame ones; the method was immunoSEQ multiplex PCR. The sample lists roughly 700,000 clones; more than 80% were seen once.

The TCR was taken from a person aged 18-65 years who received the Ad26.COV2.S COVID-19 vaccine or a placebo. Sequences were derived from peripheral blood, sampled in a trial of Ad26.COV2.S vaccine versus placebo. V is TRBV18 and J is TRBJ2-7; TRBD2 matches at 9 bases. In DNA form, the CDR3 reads TGTGCCAGCTCACCACTAGCGGGGGCTCCCCTCGAGCAGTACTTC. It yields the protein CASSPLAGAPLEQYF. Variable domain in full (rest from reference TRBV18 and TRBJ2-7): NAGVMQNPRHLVRRRGQEARLRCSPMKGHSHVYWYRQLPEEGLKFMVYLQKENIIDESGMPKERFSAEFPKEGPSILRIQQVVRGDSAAYFCASSPLAGAPLEQYFGPGTRLTVT.